These 21 T cell receptor beta chains came from one sample sequenced in a study of cytomegalovirus exposure and HLA in healthy donors. A multiplex PCR was run with 60 Vbeta primers and 13 Jbeta primers. The assay was immunoSEQ multiplex PCR, and TCRdb's table has in-frame clones only and misses some. The sample holds 210,000 or so clones; over 75% are singletons and the top ten take around 2%. Source material: PBMCs. Receptors were obtained from a young man in good health and CMV-seronegative.

This chain links TRBV30 with TRBJ2-1; D gene unclear. The V gene's germline CDR1 is GTSNPN and CDR2 SVGIG (reference sequence). Deletions cut 6 bases from V and 7 bases from J, with 7 bases between. This CDR3 region has 10 residues. The CDR3 DNA follows: TGTGCCTGTTCTATAAATGAGCAGTTCTTC. Translation gives CACSINEQFF.

With respect to this clone: Mismatch with germline at one junction end may stem from a read error. This chain links TRBV7-9 with TRBJ1-1, with D maybe TRBD1 (6 bases). This CDR3 spans 10 amino acids. The V gene's germline CDR1 is SEHNR and CDR2 FQNEAQ (reference sequence). The CDR3: CASSLVEQGF. The CDR3 DNA is TGTGCCAGCAGCTTAGTCGAACAGGGCTTT.

V gene TRBV9 combines with J gene TRBJ2-1, with unresolved D. From germline, CDR1 is SGDLS and CDR2 YYNGEE. Trimming shortened V by 5 bases and J by 4 bases, and 16 bases separated the two germline ends. This CDR3 comprises 15 residues. The CDR3 DNA is TGTGCCAGCAGTGCTGACACGTCACATTACAATGAGCAGTTCTTC. Amino acids: CASSADTSHYNEQFF.

V is TRBV14 and J is TRBJ2-1; D is perhaps TRBD2 (6 bases). CDR1 is SGHDN and CDR2 is FVKESK in the germline V gene. With 7 bases removed from V and 2 bases from J, the gap between germline ends came to 15 bases. This CDR3 has 15 amino acids. The CDR3 reads CASTRYTGAYNEQFF. DNA for the CDR3: TGTGCCAGCACTCGATACACGGGGGCCTACAATGAGCAGTTCTTC. The complete variable domain, with remaining parts taken from reference TRBV14 and TRBJ2-1, reads EAGVTQFPSHSVIEKGQTVTLRCDPISGHDNLYWYRRVMGKEIKFLLHFVKESKQDESGMPNNRFLAERTGGTYSTLKVQPAELEDSGVYFCASTRYTGAYNEQFFGPGTRLTVL.

The chain has TRBV7-9 and TRBJ1-3; 7 bases map to TRBD1. With 6 bases clipped from V and 2 bases from J, the junction kept 7 bases outside the gene matches. Germline V gene sequence: CDR1 SEHNR, CDR2 FQNEAQ (reference sequence). CDR3 length equals 15 residues. The CDR3 protein is CASRRTGVPGNTIYF. For the CDR3, the DNA is TGTGCCAGCAGAAGGACAGGTGTGCCTGGAAACACCATATATTTT. Based on the CDR3 plus reference TRBV7-9 and TRBJ1-3, the full variable domain is DTGVSQNPRHKITKRGQNVTFRCDPISEHNRLYWYRQTLGQGPEFLTYFQNEAQLEKSRLLSDRFSAERPKGSFSTLEIQRTEQGDSAMYLCASRRTGVPGNTIYFGEGSWLTVV.

The gene calls are TRBV25-1 and TRBJ2-5; unclear D gene. TRBJ2-7 explains the end of the DNA better; the J call may be wrong. CDR1 MGHDK and CDR2 SYGVNS come from the germline V gene. This CDR3 region has 16 residues. The CDR3 region has the DNA TGTGCCAGCAGTGAATATTACCCCTCTAGCTCCTACGAGCAGTACTTC. It translates to CASSEYYPSSSYEQYF.

This chain joins TRBV7-2 and TRBJ2-5, with 7 bases lining up with TRBD2. Trimming at V came to 0 bases and at J to 4 bases, leaving 8 bases not matched to a gene. CDR3 length: 16 amino acids. Looked up from germline, CDR1 is SGHTA and CDR2 is FQGNSA. In nucleotides, the CDR3 is TGTGCCAGCAGCTTAGCGTCGGCGGGGGAAGGAGAGACCCAGTACTTC. Amino acid sequence: CASSLASAGEGETQYF. The whole variable domain, remainder taken from reference TRBV7-2 and TRBJ2-5, is GAGVSQSPSNKVTEKGKDVELRCDPISGHTALYWYRQSLGQGLEFLIYFQGNSAPDKSGLPSDRFSAERTGGSVSTLTIQRTQQEDSAVYLCASSLASAGEGETQYFGPGTRLLVL.

The chain joins TRBV19 to TRBJ2-1, with 7 bases identical to TRBD2. There are 14 residues in the CDR3. Germline values: CDR1 LNHDA, CDR2 SQIVND (reference sequence). Losses at the gene ends were 6 bases for V and 0 bases for J; bases not matched to a gene: 2. The CDR3 loop is CASRAGSSYNEQFF. CDR3 DNA: TGTGCCAGTAGAGCGGGAAGCTCCTACAATGAGCAGTTCTTC.

This clone was seen only a few times. The chain links TRBV19 to TRBJ2-3, with D maybe TRBD2 (5 bases). Trimming shortened V by 2 bases and J by 10 bases, and 10 bases separated the two germline ends. The CDR3 runs 12 residues. CDR1 is LNHDA and CDR2 is SQIVND in the germline V gene (reference sequence). The CDR3 region is CASSIPGMAQYF. DNA for the CDR3: TGTGCCAGTAGTATACCCGGGATGGCGCAGTATTTT.

Here the CDR3 reads CASSLIQGESEAFF. The CDR3 coding sequence is TGTGCCAGCAGCTTAATCCAGGGGGAAAGTGAAGCTTTCTTT. The genes are TRBV7-2 and TRBJ1-1, with 7 bases aligning to TRBD1. Looked up from germline, CDR1 is SGHTA and CDR2 is FQGNSA. V lost 2 bases and J lost 7; bases outside the gene matches: 7. CDR3 length: 14 residues.

The rearrangement links TRBV27 to TRBJ1-1; 10 bases match TRBD1. CDR1 MNHEY and CDR2 SMNVEV come from the germline V gene (reference sequence). The CDR3 sequence is 16 residues long. The trim removed 1 base at V and 4 bases at J, leaving 6 bases unmatched. The CDR3 bases are TGTGCCAGCAGTTTATTAGAGGGACAGGGGACCACTGAAGCTTTCTTT. Translating it yields CASSLLEGQGTTEAFF.

This chain joins TRBV27 and TRBJ1-2; D is possibly TRBD1 (5 bases). Per the germline V gene, CDR1 is MNHEY and CDR2 is SMNVEV (reference sequence). This CDR3 comprises 14 residues. The V and J ends lost 5 bases and 0 bases respectively, with 10 bases between them. The CDR3 here is CASSHQGSNYGYTF. Here the CDR3 DNA reads TGTGCCAGCAGTCATCAGGGATCTAACTATGGCTACACCTTC.

The genes are TRBV30 and TRBJ1-5; possible D gene TRBD1, 6 bases. The V and J ends lost 1 base and 4 bases respectively, with 17 bases between them. This CDR3 contains 16 residues. Germline CDR1 and CDR2: GTSNPN and SVGIG (reference sequence). CDR3 protein: CAWSGGGTTGNQPQHF. CDR3 in DNA: TGTGCCTGGAGTGGGGGGGGCACAACGGGAAATCAGCCCCAGCATTTT.

This chain connects TRBV6-6 to TRBJ2-5, with TRBD1 identical over 11 bases. Judging by the DNA end, TRBJ2-7 fits better; the J call may be wrong. Germline CDR1 is MNHNY and CDR2 is SVGAGI (reference sequence). CDR3 length: 14 residues. The CDR3 sequence: CASIRDRGFGEQYF. For the CDR3, the DNA is TGTGCCAGCATTAGGGACAGGGGGTTCGGCGAGCAGTACTTC.

The rearrangement joins TRBV13 to TRBJ1-6, with 10 bases lining up with TRBD1. This CDR3 contains 14 residues. Germline CDR1 and CDR2: PRHDT and FYEKMQ (reference sequence). J was trimmed by 10 bases and V by 3 bases; bases with no gene match: 3. CDR3 region: CASSLTGGYSPLHF. CDR3 nucleotides: TGTGCCAGCAGCTTGACAGGGGGCTACTCACCCCTCCACTTT.

The chain is built from TRBV7-2 and TRBJ2-2; TRBD2 matches 11 bases. Per the germline V gene, CDR1 is SGHTA and CDR2 is FQGNSA. V lost 4 bases, J lost 2 bases, and 6 bases stayed unmatched. CDR3 length equals 17 residues. The CDR3 here is CASSSGTSGVNTGELFF. For the CDR3, the DNA is TGTGCCAGCAGCTCCGGGACTAGCGGAGTTAACACCGGGGAGCTGTTTTTT.

CDR3 in amino acids: CASSFRGKGSPLHF. CDR3 nucleotide sequence: TGTGCCAGCAGTTTTAGGGGGAAGGGGTCACCCCTCCACTTT. This rearrangement joins TRBV27 to TRBJ1-6; D is perhaps TRBD1 (6 bases). Trimming removed 3 bases from V and 10 bases from J, with 13 bases in between. CDR1 and CDR2 (germline): MNHEY, SMNVEV (reference sequence). CDR3 length equals 14 residues.

V gene TRBV10-3 combines with J gene TRBJ2-3; 13 positions match TRBD2. The germline V gene has CDR1 ENHRY and CDR2 SYGVKD. V lost 6 bases, J lost 5 bases, and 8 bases stayed unmatched. The CDR3 has 16 amino acids. The CDR3 coding sequence is TGTGCCATCAGCGGACTAGCGGGGGATACGGGAGATACGCAGTATTTT. Protein product: CAISGLAGDTGDTQYF.

The V call is TRBV11-2, the J call TRBJ1-2, with D hard to call. The CDR3 is 13 residues long. Germline V gene data show CDR1 as SGHAT and CDR2 as FQNNGV. V was cut by 5 bases and J by 5 bases, with 12 bases left in between. The CDR3 nucleotides are TGTGCCAGCAGCCAGGACTGGGGATATGGCTACACCTTC. Encoded protein: CASSQDWGYGYTF.

A few counts support this clone. The gene calls are TRBV19 and TRBJ1-2, with D tentatively TRBD1 (5 bases). Trimming left V 6 bases short and J 8 bases short, with 25 bases between. The length of the CDR3 is 16 residues. CDR1 is LNHDA, CDR2 SQIVND, per germline (reference sequence). CDR3 in amino acids: CASSYIETASLWGYTF. The CDR3 bases are TGTGCCAGTAGCTATATCGAGACAGCGTCCTTGTGGGGCTACACCTTC.

The chain links TRBV7-9 to TRBJ2-2; D possibly corresponds to TRBD2 (5 bases). This CDR3 has 17 residues. Germline values: CDR1 SEHNR, CDR2 FQNEAQ (reference sequence). Trimming shortened V by 1 base and J by 0 bases, and 12 bases separated the two germline ends. DNA for the CDR3: TGTGCCAGCAGCTTAGGATGGGCGGGCCCGAACACCGGGGAGCTGTTTTTT. This gives the protein CASSLGWAGPNTGELFF.